Following are 15 T cell receptor delta chains from one sample sequenced in a study of Vδ1+ human thymocytes. Findings of the study overall: In the thymus, TRG and TRD repertoires looked highly polyclonal with Gaussian CDR3 lengths.

The template was reverse-transcribed extracted RNA. Pooled V-gene forward primers with one constant-region reverse primer generated the CDR3 amplicons by multiplex PCR. TCRdb made new clone calls on the multiplex PCR reads using CATT. The sample lists over 65,000 delta-chain clones, around 35% occurring once. The antigens for these receptors are not known. The sample taken for sequencing was Vdelta1+ gamma-delta thymocytes from the thymus. Subset noted: FACS-sorted CD3+ TCRalphabeta- TCRVdelta1+ TCRVdelta2- thymocytes. Source of these receptors: a boy younger than two who had congenital heart surgery.

A remark on this clone: At one of its ends the junction is not consistent with the germline gene, which may arise from a read error. The J gene is TRDJ1, the V gene TRDV1; 12 bases align to TRDD3. The CDR3 covers 18 residues. Per germline, CDR1 TSWWSYY and CDR2 QGS. The CDR3 nucleotides are TGTGCTCTTGGGGGCCCCTGTACTGGGGGATACTACACCGATAAACTCACCTTT. Its translation is CALGGPCTGGYYTDKLTF.

This clone was seen a few times. V is TRDV1 and J is TRDJ1, with a weak D call TRDD2 (9 bases). The CDR3 extends over 25 amino acids. The V end lost 4 bases, the J end lost 2 bases, and 44 bases lay between the germline ends. Germline V lookup: CDR1 TSWWSYY, CDR2 QGS. CDR3 sequence: CALGGPSYGIVVLGGRPRRTDKLIF. The CDR3, as DNA: TGTGCTCTTGGGGGACCTTCCTACGGGATTGTCGTACTGGGGGGAAGACCGAGGCGGACCGATAAACTCATCTTT.

A note on this clone: The junction and the germline gene differ at one end; a read error may be behind it. This sample includes further DNA sequences coding for the same CDR3. The chain employs TRDV1 and TRDJ1; D is possibly TRDD2 (5 bases). There are 26 residues in the CDR3. From germline, CDR1 is TSWWSYY and CDR2 QGS. The CDR3 is CALGVPVASLFPPPEGTLVATDKLIF. In DNA form, the CDR3 reads TGTGCTCTTGGGGTTCCCGTTGCCTCACTTTTTCCTCCCCCCGAAGGGACGCTGGTCGCCACCGATAAACTCATTTTT.

J is TRDJ1 and V is TRDV1, with TRDD3 identical over 9 bases. Germline CDR1 TSWWSYY, CDR2 QGS. This CDR3 contains 18 residues. J was trimmed by 0 bases and V by 3 bases; bases with no gene match: 11. CDR3 coding DNA: TGTGCTCTTGGGGACCAAACTGGGGGAATCCGGTACACCGATAAACTCATCTTT. Its protein is CALGDQTGGIRYTDKLIF.

The chain is built from TRDV1 and TRDJ1; 10 bases map to TRDD3. The CDR3 is made up of 18 amino acids. J gave up 0 bases and V 3 bases, and 10 bases lay outside the gene matches. Germline lookup yields CDR1 TSWWSYY and CDR2 QGS. This chain's CDR3 is CALGERRPWGIYTDKLIF. The CDR3 DNA sequence: TGTGCTCTTGGGGAGCGTCGCCCCTGGGGGATATACACCGATAAACTCATCTTT.

The genes are TRDV1 and TRDJ1; TRDD3 aligns across 10 bases. CDR1 and CDR2 (germline): TSWWSYY, QGS. J lost 4 bases, V lost 2 bases, and 28 bases had no gene match. CDR3 length equals 23 residues. The CDR3 DNA reads as TGTGCTCTTGGGGAAGCGAGAACCTTCGATCAGTCGTTGTACTGGGGGATCTACGATAAACTCATCTTT. Translated: CALGEARTFDQSLYWGIYDKLIF.

This clone was seen more than once but under ten times. V is TRDV1 and J is TRDJ1; TRDD3 matches at 8 bases. The CDR3 has 22 residues. After removal of 1 base from V and 0 bases from J, the junction contained 22 bases not matched to a gene. The germline V gene has CDR1 TSWWSYY and CDR2 QGS. The CDR3 sequence is CALGEPPLMVVLGGPNTDKLIF. CDR3 nucleotides: TGTGCTCTTGGGGAACCCCCCCTGATGGTCGTACTGGGGGGTCCAAACACCGATAAACTCATCTTT.

The chain recombines TRDV1 with TRDJ1, with D perhaps matching TRDD3 (5 bases). Germline lookup yields CDR1 TSWWSYY and CDR2 QGS. V lost 1 base to trimming and J lost 9 bases, with 33 bases between them. The CDR3 is 20 residues long. CDR3 sequence: CALGEHKLPGLGLGLCELIF. The CDR3 nucleotides read TGTGCTCTTGGGGAACATAAACTCCCCGGCCTGGGTTTAGGCTTGTGCGAACTCATCTTT.

In this sample, this clone turned up a few times. The V gene is TRDV1, the J gene TRDJ1; weak D call: TRDD3 (5 bases). Germline assignment: CDR1 TSWWSYY and CDR2 QGS. V was cut by 4 bases and J by 3 bases, with 33 bases left in between. CDR3 length: 21 residues. The CDR3 coding sequence is TGTGCTCTTGGGGTGACCTCGACCACCACTCAGTTCTGGGCAGACCCCGATAAACTCATCTTT. Amino acids: CALGVTSTTTQFWADPDKLIF.

This clone was found a few times. The chain employs TRDV1 and TRDJ2; TRDD3 matches at 10 bases. Trimming removed 0 bases from V and 4 bases from J; junction bases left unmatched: 8. The CDR3 loop spans 18 amino acids. The germline V gene encodes CDR1 TSWWSYY and CDR2 QGS. CDR3 nucleotides: TGTGCTCTTGGGGAACTTGATTTGGGGGATACCTCGACAGCACAACTCTTCTTT. This encodes CALGELDLGDTSTAQLFF.

In this sample, this clone turned up a few times. The chain recombines TRDV1 with TRDJ1; 12 nucleotides match TRDD3. Germline assignment: CDR1 TSWWSYY and CDR2 QGS. CDR3 length equals 22 residues. V shed 0 bases, J shed 0 bases, and the junction held 17 bases outside the gene matches. CDR3 DNA: TGTGCTCTTGGGGAACTTTGTTCGGGTTTCTGGGGGATACGCGGGTACACCGATAAACTCATCTTT. It is translated as CALGELCSGFWGIRGYTDKLIF.

Of note for this clone: The sample has other DNA sequences that encode this CDR3 too. This chain links TRDV1 with TRDJ1; D gene ambiguous. CDR3 length: 13 amino acids. With 0 bases removed from V and 3 bases from J, the gap between germline ends came to 5 bases. Germline loops: CDR1 TSWWSYY, CDR2 QGS. CDR3 sequence reads: CALGELVPDKLIF. The CDR3 nucleotides are TGTGCTCTTGGGGAACTAGTACCCGATAAACTCATCTTT.

The gene calls are TRDV1 and TRDJ1; tentatively, D is TRDD3 (5 bases). The V gene's germline CDR1 is TSWWSYY and CDR2 QGS. This CDR3 spans 25 amino acids. Trimming pared 0 bases from V and 2 bases from J, leaving 40 bases between. The CDR3 is CALGELEFSPVLGYQLPWVTDKLIF. CDR3 DNA sequence: TGTGCTCTTGGGGAACTGGAGTTCTCCCCGGTTCTAGGTTATCAGCTGCCCTGGGTAACCGATAAACTCATCTTT.

V is TRDV1 and J is TRDJ1, with D maybe TRDD3 (5 bases). CDR3 length equals 18 residues. Trimming stripped 4 bases from V and 0 bases from J, with 21 bases between. Germline CDR1 reads TSWWSYY; CDR2 reads QGS. CDR3 protein: CALGASGGGWEYTDKLIF. DNA of the CDR3: TGTGCTCTTGGGGCCTCAGGAGGGGGCTGGGAATACACCGATAAACTCATCTTT.

About this clone itself: An end of the junction differs from the germline gene, which may be a read error. This chain connects TRDV1 to TRDJ1, with 11 bases aligning to TRDD3. Looked up from germline, CDR1 is TSWWSYY and CDR2 is QGS. This CDR3 comprises 21 residues. The CDR3, as DNA: TGTGCTCTTGGGGCTGGATTTCCTACGAGTGGCCTGGGGGATACCGGCGATAAACTCATCTTC. As protein: CALGAGFPTSGLGDTGDKLIF.